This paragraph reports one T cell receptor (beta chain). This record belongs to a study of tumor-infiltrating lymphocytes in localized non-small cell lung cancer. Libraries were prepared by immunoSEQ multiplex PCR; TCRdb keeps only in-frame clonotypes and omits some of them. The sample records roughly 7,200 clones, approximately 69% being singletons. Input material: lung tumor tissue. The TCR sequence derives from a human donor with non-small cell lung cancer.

Here the CDR3 DNA reads TGTGCCAGCAGCCTAGACAGCAATCAGCCCCAGCATTTT. Its protein is CASSLDSNQPQHF. The chain links TRBV7-2 to TRBJ1-5; D unresolved. V lost 5 bases, J lost 1 base, and 6 bases lay in between. Looked up from germline, CDR1 is SGHTA and CDR2 is FQGNSA. The CDR3 contains 13 residues.